This T cell receptor (beta chain) stems from a study of beta chain features in type 1 diabetes (dated by TCRdb to the late 2010s). For the study in its entirety: No differences in mean age, gender distribution, total cell number or subset yield were found between patients and healthy donors. A total of under 120,000,000 sorted cells were examined across all samples, and RNA yield correlated strongly with the number of cells per subset. The study compared TCRB repertoires of sorted circulating CD4+ T cell subsets between recently diagnosed type 1 diabetes patients and matched healthy donors. Regulatory and stem cell-like memory subsets were isolated from only 8 patients and about 8 healthy donors, whereas naive and central memory subsets came from all 30 or so donors. Summary of the overall study and its limitations: A moderate but significant shortening of TCRB CDR3 length was observed in type 1 diabetes patients in all four CD4+ subsets. Patients with type 1 diabetes made fewer insertions and deleted more nucleotides at VDJ recombination sites, implying thymic rearrangement abnormalities. Because the HLA sub-analyses included only small numbers of individuals, any influence of HLA type on TCRB rearrangement was left unresolved. Because cDNA was sequenced instead of genomic DNA, activated cells with high expression could be over-represented, although the groups did not differ in activation or CD3 levels. The naive, central memory and regulatory TCRB repertoires appeared to resemble one another more closely among patients than among healthy donors. PCR may preferentially amplify shorter templates, but because patient and control samples were amplified and corrected together, any resulting skew would affect both groups equally.

The junction shows trimming of 3 bases on V and 5 bases on J, and the gene matches do not reach 6 bases of it. Including cysteine and phenylalanine, the CDR3 has 14 amino acids. Only CDR3 DNA is held: 42 bases, read in frame from base 1. CDR1 SGHTA and CDR2 FQGNSA are derived from the germline V gene. The entire amount of isolated RNA was reverse transcribed using the High Capacity cDNA Reverse Transcription Kit, so the sequenced TCRB transcripts were expressed ones. Deep immunoSEQ sequencing was applied to naive, central memory and regulatory T cell samples, giving an average of roughly 3.6 million total reads per sample. Sorted cells were lysed in RLT buffer and RNA was extracted with DNase-treated RNeasy Micro or Mini kits, depending on cell number. To prevent cross-contamination, every cell subset was processed on its own, while patient and healthy donor samples were processed together. Using the immunoSEQ multiplex PCR, TCRB sequences were amplified from cDNA into 87-bp fragments spanning the CDR3 region. The amplicons were sequenced using the Illumina HiSeq platform. The paper's processing steps were these. Synthetic template baselines were used to correct PCR bias computationally, reads within Hamming distance 2 were collapsed together, and singletons that could not be merged were discarded. By aligning reads against IMGT, V, D and J genes, CDR3 length, and insertions or deletions at six rearrangement sites were assigned. Within each subset, clonotype counts were normalized to sorted cell number, and only after that were true diversity and Gini coefficients computed with the tcR R package. Repertoire sharing was quantified using the overlap coefficient calculated on TCRB nucleotide sequences. The clones in this table, taken by TCRdb from immuneACCESS, are in-frame only. Not every clone is retained; where verified, under half of the shortfall comes from an unresolved V gene, and the cause of the rest is unknown. The DNA was the basis for D and trimming; V, J and clone size are from that table. In this sample the table shows under 130,000 clones, approximately 30% of which occur a single time. The ten largest account for roughly 0.5% of the sample.

A single peripheral blood draw of about 116 mL on average was collected from each donor into heparinised tubes. Using a panel that included CD45RO, CCR7, CD25, CD127, CD95 and CD27, naive, central memory, regulatory and stem cell-like memory CD4+ T cells were sorted on a BD FACSAria II. Every sorted population had a purity above 95%. PBMCs were isolated immediately by Lymphoprep density gradient centrifugation and stained directly without culture. So that batch effects would be minimized, each experiment stained and sorted samples in pairs, pairing one healthy donor with one patient. Comment on this clone: Its binding antigen is unknown. Base qualities are not provided; no much larger clone lies one nucleotide away.

The rearrangement combines TRBV7-2 with TRBJ1-1; 7 bases in the middle match TRBD1. The TCR was taken from a woman aged 18-35 years with type 1 diabetes. The sequenced sample was central memory CD4+ T cells from blood. The CDR3 corresponds to CASSLQGGTTEAFF. The DNA sequence reads TGTGCCAGCAGCTTGCAGGGGGGAACTACTGAAGCTTTCTTT.